This T cell receptor (beta chain) was captured by sequencing in a study of blood T cell repertoires in COVID-19. Germline trimming cut 5 bases from V and 17 bases from J; bases unmatched to any gene: 5. The CDR3 length is 11 residues. The germline V gene encodes CDR1 DFQATT and CDR2 SNEGSKA (reference sequence). Measured with immunoSEQ multiplex PCR; TCRdb has only the in-frame clones, and not every one. The sample includes about 160,000 clones, just under 90% of them seen just once. Sequencing was done on a sample of peripheral blood. The chain combines TRBV20-1 with TRBJ1-6, with 11 bases fitting TRBD1. This clonotype was obtained from a woman aged 70-85 years with COVID-19, enrolled during active disease. The CDR3: CSAGDRGVIHF. CDR3 sequence (DNA): TGCAGTGCTGGGGACAGGGGGGTGATCCACTTT.